This T cell receptor beta chain was captured in a study of human versus mouse CDR3 diversity and MHC coevolution. Study-level results: Approximately 1.7 million TCR beta clonotypes were estimated for humans, the largest repertoire.

Of note for this clone: What it recognizes is unknown.

Per the germline V gene, CDR1 is SGDLS and CDR2 is YYNGEE. Trimming left V 4 bases short and J 0 bases short, with 10 bases between. This CDR3 spans 15 amino acids. Profiling relied on immunoSEQ multiplex PCR, and the TCRdb table lists in-frame clones only, not all of them. The data show about 80,000 clones, around 93% seen once. The sequencing input was naive CD4+ T cells from blood. Indicated subset: CD45RO-negative CD62L-positive naive CD4 T cells. This chain links TRBV9 with TRBJ1-4; tentatively, D is TRBD1 (5 bases). The TCR originated in a person aged 30 to 69 in good health. The CDR3, as DNA: TGTGCCAGCAGCTTGACAGTGACAACTAATGAAAAACTGTTTTTT. It encodes CASSLTVTTNEKLFF. The full variable domain, rest sourced from reference TRBV9 and TRBJ1-4, is DSGVTQTPKHLITATGQRVTLRCSPRSGDLSVYWYQQSLDQGLQFLIQYYNGEERAKGNILERFSAQQFPDLHSELNLSSLELGDSALYFCASSLTVTTNEKLFFGSGTQLSVL.